A single TCR beta chain is shown here with its context. The data were obtained in a study of blood T cells in healthy people across ages. Looked up from germline, CDR1 is MNHEY and CDR2 is SVGEGT. The V gene lost 1 base and the J gene lost 0 bases, with 13 bases spanning the gap. The CDR3 length is 16 residues. Next came a second PCR, run for about 7 to 12 cycles, which used a sample-barcoded 5' primer along with a J-beta primer mix. From the 5' RACE reads, TCRdb called clonotypes with MiXCR, one entry per CDR3 protein. This sample has 800,000 to 1,000,000 distinct CDR3 sequences; around 49% occur once, and the top ten carry 10% to 15%.

The sample was blood. This TCR was recovered from a man aged 25 to 45 in good health. V and J are TRBV6-2 or TRBV6-3 and TRBJ2-7; D unclear. The CDR3 region is CASSYFSGLSSYEQYF. For the CDR3, the DNA is TGTGCCAGCAGTTACTTTTCGGGTCTGAGCTCCTACGAGCAGTACTTC.